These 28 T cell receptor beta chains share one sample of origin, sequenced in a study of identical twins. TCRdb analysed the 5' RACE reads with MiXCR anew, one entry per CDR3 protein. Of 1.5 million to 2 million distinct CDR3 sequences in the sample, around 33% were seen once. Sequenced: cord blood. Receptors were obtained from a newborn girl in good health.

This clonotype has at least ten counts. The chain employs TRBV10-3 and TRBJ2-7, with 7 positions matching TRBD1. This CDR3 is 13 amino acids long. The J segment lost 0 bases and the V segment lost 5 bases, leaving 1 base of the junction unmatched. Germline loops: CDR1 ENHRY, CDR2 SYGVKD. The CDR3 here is CAISRDSSYEQYF. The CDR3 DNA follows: TGTGCCATCAGTAGGGACAGCTCCTACGAGCAGTACTTC.

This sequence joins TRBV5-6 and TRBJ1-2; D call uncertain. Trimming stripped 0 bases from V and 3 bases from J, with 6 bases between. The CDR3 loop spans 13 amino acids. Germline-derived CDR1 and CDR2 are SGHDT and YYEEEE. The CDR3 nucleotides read TGTGCCAGCAGCTTGGCGGATCACTATGGCTACACCTTC. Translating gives CASSLADHYGYTF.

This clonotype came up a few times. CDR3 loop: CASSLGPQGPVSSGANVLTF. The DNA for the CDR3 is TGTGCCAGCAGCTTAGGCCCTCAGGGTCCCGTTAGCTCTGGGGCCAACGTCCTGACTTTC. The rearrangement joins TRBV7-9 to TRBJ2-6; possible D gene TRBD1, 5 bases. The ends were cut back, 1 base at V and 0 bases at J, with 19 bases in the middle. Germline assignment: CDR1 SEHNR and CDR2 FQNEAQ (reference sequence). This CDR3 has 20 amino acids.

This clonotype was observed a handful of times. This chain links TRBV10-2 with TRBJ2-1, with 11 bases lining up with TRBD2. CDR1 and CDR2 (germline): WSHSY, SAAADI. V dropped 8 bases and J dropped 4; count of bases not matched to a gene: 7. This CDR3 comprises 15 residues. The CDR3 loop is CASCSGRAGYNEQFF. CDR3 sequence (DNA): TGCGCCAGCTGTAGCGGGAGGGCCGGGTACAATGAGCAGTTCTTC.

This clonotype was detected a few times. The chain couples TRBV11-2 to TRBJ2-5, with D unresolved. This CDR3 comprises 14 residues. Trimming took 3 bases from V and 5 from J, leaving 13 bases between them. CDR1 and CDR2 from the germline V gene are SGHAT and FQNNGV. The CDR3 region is CASSLKPLGETQYF. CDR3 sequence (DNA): TGTGCCAGCAGCTTGAAGCCACTGGGGGAGACCCAGTACTTC. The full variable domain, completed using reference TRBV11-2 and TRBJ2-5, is EAGVAQSPRYKIIEKRQSVAFWCNPISGHATLYWYQQILGQGPKLLIQFQNNGVVDDSQLPKDRFSAERLKGVDSTLKIQPAKLEDSAVYLCASSLKPLGETQYFGPGTRLLVL.

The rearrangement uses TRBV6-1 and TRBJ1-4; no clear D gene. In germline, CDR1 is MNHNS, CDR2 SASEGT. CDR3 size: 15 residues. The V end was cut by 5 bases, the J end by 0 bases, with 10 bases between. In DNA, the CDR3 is TGTGCCAGCAGTTGCTACAGAGCAACTAATGAAAAACTGTTTTTT. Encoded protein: CASSCYRATNEKLFF.

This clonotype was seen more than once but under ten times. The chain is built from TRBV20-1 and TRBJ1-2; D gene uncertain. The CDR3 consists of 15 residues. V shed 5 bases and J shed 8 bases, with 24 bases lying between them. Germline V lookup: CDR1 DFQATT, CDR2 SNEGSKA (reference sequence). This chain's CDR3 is CSASLPGLGAGGYTF. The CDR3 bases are TGCAGTGCTTCTCTGCCCGGCCTGGGAGCCGGCGGCTACACCTTC.

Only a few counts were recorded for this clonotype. CDR3 amino acids: CSARDYLRGNTDTQYF. The CDR3 region has the DNA TGCAGTGCTAGAGATTACTTGCGGGGCAACACAGATACGCAGTATTTT. The rearrangement joins TRBV20-1 to TRBJ2-3, with a tentative D call TRBD2 (6 bases). Trimming pared 0 bases from V and 2 bases from J, leaving 15 bases between. The CDR3 length is 16 residues. Per the germline V gene, CDR1 is DFQATT and CDR2 is SNEGSKA (reference sequence).

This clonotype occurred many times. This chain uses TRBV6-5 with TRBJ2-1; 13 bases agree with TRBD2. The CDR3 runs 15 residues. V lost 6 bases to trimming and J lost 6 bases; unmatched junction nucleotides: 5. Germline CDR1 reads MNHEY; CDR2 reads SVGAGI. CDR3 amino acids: CASRRLAGGPNEQFF. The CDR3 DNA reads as TGTGCCAGCAGACGACTAGCGGGAGGTCCCAATGAGCAGTTCTTC.

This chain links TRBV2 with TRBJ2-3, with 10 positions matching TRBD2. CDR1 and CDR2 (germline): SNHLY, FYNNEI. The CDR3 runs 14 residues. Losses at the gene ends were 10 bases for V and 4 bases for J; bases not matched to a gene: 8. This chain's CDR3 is CATRGLAKADTQYF. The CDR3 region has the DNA TGTGCCACCAGGGGACTAGCGAAGGCAGATACGCAGTATTTT.

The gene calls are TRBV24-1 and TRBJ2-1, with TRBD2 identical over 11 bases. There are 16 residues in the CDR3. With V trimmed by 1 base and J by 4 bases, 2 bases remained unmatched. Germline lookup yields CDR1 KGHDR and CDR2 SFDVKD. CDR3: CATSDFGTSGYNEQFF. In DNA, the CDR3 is TGTGCCACCAGTGATTTTGGGACTAGCGGTTACAATGAGCAGTTCTTC.

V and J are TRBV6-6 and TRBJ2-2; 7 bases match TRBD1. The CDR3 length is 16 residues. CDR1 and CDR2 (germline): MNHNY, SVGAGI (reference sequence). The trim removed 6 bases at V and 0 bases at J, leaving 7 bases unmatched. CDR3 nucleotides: TGTGCCAGCAGCCGTAGGACAGGAGCGAACACCGGGGAGCTGTTTTTT. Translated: CASSRRTGANTGELFF.

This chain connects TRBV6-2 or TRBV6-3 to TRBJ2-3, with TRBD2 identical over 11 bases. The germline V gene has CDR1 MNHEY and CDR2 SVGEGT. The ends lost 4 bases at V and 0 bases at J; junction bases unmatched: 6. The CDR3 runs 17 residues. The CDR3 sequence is CASSLLAGGLSTDTQYF. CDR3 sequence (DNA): TGTGCCAGCAGTTTGCTAGCGGGGGGCCTTAGCACAGATACGCAGTATTTT.

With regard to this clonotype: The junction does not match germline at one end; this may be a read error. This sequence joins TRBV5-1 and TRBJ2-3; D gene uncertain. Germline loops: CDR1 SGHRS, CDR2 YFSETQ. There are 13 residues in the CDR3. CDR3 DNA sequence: TGTGCCAGCAGCCTAGGATCGATAGATACGCAGTATTTT. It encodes CASSLGSIDTQYF.

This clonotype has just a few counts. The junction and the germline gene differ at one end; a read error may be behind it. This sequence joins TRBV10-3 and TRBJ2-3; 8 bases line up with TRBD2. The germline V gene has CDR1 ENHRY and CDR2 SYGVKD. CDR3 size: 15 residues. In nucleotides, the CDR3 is TGTGCCATCAAACTCGAGGGACTAGTAATAGATACGCGGTATTTT. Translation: CAIKLEGLVIDTRYF.

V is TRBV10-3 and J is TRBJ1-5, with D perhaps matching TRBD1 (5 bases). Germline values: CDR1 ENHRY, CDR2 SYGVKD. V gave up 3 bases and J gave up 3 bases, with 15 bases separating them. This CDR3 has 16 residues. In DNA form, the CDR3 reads TGTGCCATCAGTGACCTCCGGGACGGACTCAATCAGCCCCAGCATTTT. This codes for CAISDLRDGLNQPQHF.

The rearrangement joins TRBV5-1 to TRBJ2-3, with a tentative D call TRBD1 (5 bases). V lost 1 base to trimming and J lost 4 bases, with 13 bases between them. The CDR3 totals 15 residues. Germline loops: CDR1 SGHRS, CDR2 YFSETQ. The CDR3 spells CASSLSLGAADTQYF. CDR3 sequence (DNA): TGCGCCAGCAGCTTGAGTCTAGGGGCGGCAGATACGCAGTATTTT.

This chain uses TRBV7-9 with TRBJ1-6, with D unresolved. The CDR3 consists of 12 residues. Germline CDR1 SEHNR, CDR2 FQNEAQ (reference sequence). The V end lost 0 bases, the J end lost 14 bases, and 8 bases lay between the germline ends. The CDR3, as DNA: TGTGCCAGCAGCTTAGCGCGGGGAGCCCTCCACTTT. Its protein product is CASSLARGALHF. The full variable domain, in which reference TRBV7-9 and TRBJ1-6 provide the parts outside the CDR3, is DTGVSQNPRHKITKRGQNVTFRCDPISEHNRLYWYRQTLGQGPEFLTYFQNEAQLEKSRLLSDRFSAERPKGSFSTLEIQRTEQGDSAMYLCASSLARGALHFGNGTRLTVT.

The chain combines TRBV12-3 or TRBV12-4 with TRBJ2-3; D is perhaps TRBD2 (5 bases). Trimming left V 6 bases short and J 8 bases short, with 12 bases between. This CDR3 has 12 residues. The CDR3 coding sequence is TGTGCCAGCAGCGATAGCGCCGCTACGCAGTATTTT. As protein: CASSDSAATQYF.

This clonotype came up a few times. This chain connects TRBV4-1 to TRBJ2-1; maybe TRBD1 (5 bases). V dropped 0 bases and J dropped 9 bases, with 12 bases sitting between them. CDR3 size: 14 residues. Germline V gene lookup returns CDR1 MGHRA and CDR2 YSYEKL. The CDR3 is CASSQDTNRGEQFF. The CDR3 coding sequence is TGCGCCAGCAGCCAAGATACCAATAGGGGTGAGCAGTTCTTC.

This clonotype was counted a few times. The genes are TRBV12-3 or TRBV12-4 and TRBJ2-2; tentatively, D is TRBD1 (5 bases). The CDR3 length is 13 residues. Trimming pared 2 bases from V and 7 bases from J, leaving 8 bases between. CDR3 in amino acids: CASSLRGNGELFF. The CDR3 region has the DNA TGTGCCAGCAGTTTAAGGGGAAACGGGGAGCTGTTTTTT.

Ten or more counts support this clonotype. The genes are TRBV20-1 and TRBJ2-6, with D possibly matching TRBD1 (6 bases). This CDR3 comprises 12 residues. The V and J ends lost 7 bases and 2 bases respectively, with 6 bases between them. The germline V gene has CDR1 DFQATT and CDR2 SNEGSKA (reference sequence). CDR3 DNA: TGCAGTGGACAGGCTGGGGCCAACGTCCTGACTTTC. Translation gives CSGQAGANVLTF.

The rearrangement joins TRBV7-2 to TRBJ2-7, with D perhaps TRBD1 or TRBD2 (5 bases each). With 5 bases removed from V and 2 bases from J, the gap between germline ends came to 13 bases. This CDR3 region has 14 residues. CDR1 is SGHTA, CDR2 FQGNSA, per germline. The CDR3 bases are TGTGCCAGCAGCGGGGGACCTACTGCCTACGAGCAGTACTTC. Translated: CASSGGPTAYEQYF.

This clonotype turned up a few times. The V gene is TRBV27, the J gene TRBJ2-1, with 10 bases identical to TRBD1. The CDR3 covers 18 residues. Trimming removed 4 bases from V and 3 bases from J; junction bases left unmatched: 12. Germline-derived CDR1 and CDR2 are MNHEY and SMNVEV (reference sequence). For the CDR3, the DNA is TGTGCCAGCAGTTCAGACAGGGGGCTTGGCGTCCGCTACAATGAGCAGTTCTTC. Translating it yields CASSSDRGLGVRYNEQFF.

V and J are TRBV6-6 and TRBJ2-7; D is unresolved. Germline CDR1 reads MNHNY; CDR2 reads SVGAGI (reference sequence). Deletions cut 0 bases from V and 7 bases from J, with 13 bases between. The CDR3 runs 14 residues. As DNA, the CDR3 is TGTGCCAGCAGTTACTCGACCCCGGGCAATGAGCAGTACTTC. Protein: CASSYSTPGNEQYF.

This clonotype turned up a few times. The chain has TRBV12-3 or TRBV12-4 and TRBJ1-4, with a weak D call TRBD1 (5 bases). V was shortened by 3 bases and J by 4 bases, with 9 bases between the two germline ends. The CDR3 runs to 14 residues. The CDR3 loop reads CASSFGGHNEKLFF. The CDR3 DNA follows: TGTGCCAGCAGTTTCGGGGGTCATAATGAAAAACTGTTTTTT.

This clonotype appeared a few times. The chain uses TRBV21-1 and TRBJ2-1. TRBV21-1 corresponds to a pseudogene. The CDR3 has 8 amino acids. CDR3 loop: CFSGEQFF. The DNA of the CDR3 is TGTTTCTCAGGCGAGCAGTTCTTC.

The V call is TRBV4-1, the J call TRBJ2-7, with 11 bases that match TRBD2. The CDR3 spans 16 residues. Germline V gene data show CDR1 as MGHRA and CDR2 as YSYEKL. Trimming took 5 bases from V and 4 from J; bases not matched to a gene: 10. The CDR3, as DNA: TGCGCCAGCAGCTATACCCCGGGACTAGCGGATTACGAGCAGTACTTC. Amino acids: CASSYTPGLADYEQYF.